The rows below give T cell receptor beta chains drawn from one sample of a study of cytomegalovirus exposure and HLA in healthy donors. Using immunoSEQ multiplex PCR, the repertoire was profiled, and TCRdb retains in-frame clones only, with some absent. The sample lists about 110,000 clones; just under 70% were seen once. Sequencing was carried out using PBMCs. The origin of the receptors is an older woman in good health and CMV-seropositive. Each CDR3 is given with its conserved first and last residue. Fields, in order: clone size, V gene, D gene, J gene, CDR3 protein, CDR3 DNA. A D gene is named only where the DNA matches it firmly. The size of a clone is reported for some rows only, either as once, few or many, or as a class for expanded clones.

>once|TRBV6-4|TRBD1|TRBJ1-5
CASNRPDRDVDQPQHF
TGTGCCAGCAATCGCCCCGACAGGGACGTCGATCAGCCCCAGCATTTT
>NA|TRBV10-2|TRBD2|TRBJ2-7
CASSRPSGGAYEQYF
TGCGCCAGCAGCCGACCTAGCGGGGGGGCCTACGAGCAGTACTTC
>few|TRBV11-3|NA|TRBJ2-1
CASSLGGYNEQFF
TGTGCCAGCAGCTTAGGCGGGTACAATGAGCAGTTCTTC
>NA|TRBV12-5|NA|TRBJ1-1
CASGGAANTEAFF
TGTGCTAGTGGTGGGGCCGCGAACACTGAAGCTTTCTTT
>few|TRBV29-1|NA|TRBJ1-2
CSGGGLNYGYTF
TGCAGCGGGGGAGGTCTAAACTATGGCTACACCTTC
>once|TRBV5-1|TRBD2|TRBJ2-2
CASSTSGVSTGELFF
TGCGCCAGCAGTACTAGCGGGGTGTCCACCGGGGAGCTGTTTTTT
>once|TRBV7-9|TRBD1|TRBJ2-5
CASSSDRAQETQYF
TGTGCCAGCAGCTCCGACAGGGCCCAAGAGACCCAGTACTTC
>once|TRBV9|TRBD2|TRBJ2-2
CASSVGLAGSAGGELFF
TGTGCCAGCAGCGTTGGACTAGCGGGATCGGCGGGCGGGGAGCTGTTTTTT
>NA|TRBV7-2|NA|TRBJ1-4
CASSLAGVNEKLFF
TGTGCCAGCAGCTTAGCCGGGGTTAATGAAAAACTGTTTTTT
>NA|TRBV5-1|NA|TRBJ2-5
CASSLESGVFTQYF
TGCGCCAGCAGCTTGGAGTCAGGGGTTTTCACGCAGTACTTC
>NA|TRBV5-1|TRBD1|TRBJ1-1
CASSWGQVMNTEAFF
TGCGCCAGCAGCTGGGGACAGGTTATGAACACTGAAGCTTTCTTT
>NA|TRBV6-5|NA|TRBJ1-6
CASSYFPSNSPLHF
TGTGCCAGCAGTTACTTTCCCAGTAATTCACCCCTCCACTTT
>NA|TRBV30|NA|TRBJ2-6
CAWAGVGANVLTF
TGTGCCTGGGCAGGGGTAGGGGCCAACGTCCTGACTTTC
>once|TRBV5-1|NA|TRBJ2-2
CASSLDGKGTGELFF
TGCGCCAGCAGCTTGGACGGGAAAGGCACCGGGGAGCTGTTTTTT
>NA|TRBV5-6|NA|TRBJ2-1
CASSLTGPGEQFF
TGTGCCAGCAGCTTGACAGGGCCCGGTGAGCAGTTCTTC
>NA|TRBV19|TRBD1|TRBJ1-5
CASSIRGQNQPQHF
TGTGCCAGTAGTATAAGGGGACAGAATCAGCCCCAGCATTTT
>NA|TRBV29-1|NA|TRBJ2-3
CSVGTGTDTQYF
TGCAGCGTTGGGACTGGCACAGATACGCAGTATTTT
>NA|TRBV27|NA|TRBJ1-5
CASSLYSAGIESNQPQHF
TGTGCCAGCAGTTTATATTCGGCAGGGATAGAGAGCAATCAGCCCCAGCATTTT
>few|TRBV29-1|NA|TRBJ1-4
CSVVAGVGEKLFF
TGCAGCGTTGTGGCGGGGGTTGGTGAAAAACTGTTTTTT
>NA|TRBV6-5|TRBD1|TRBJ1-5
CASSYSSTGGNQPQHF
TGTGCCAGCAGTTACTCCTCGACAGGGGGCAATCAGCCCCAGCATTTT
>few|TRBV6-5|TRBD1|TRBJ1-4
CASSYAYRGTNEKLFF
TGTGCCAGCAGTTACGCCTACAGGGGAACTAATGAAAAACTGTTTTTT
>few|TRBV30|NA|TRBJ1-1
CATKGIGGPYLATEAFF
TGTGCCACGAAAGGAATTGGGGGCCCGTACCTGGCCACTGAAGCTTTCTTT
>NA|TRBV29-1|NA|TRBJ2-7
CSVRGMGRGTYEQYF
TGCAGCGTCAGGGGGATGGGAAGGGGGACTTACGAGCAGTACTTC
>NA|TRBV2|NA|TRBJ1-1
CASSELGWRVLSPEGNTEAFF
TGTGCCAGCAGTGAATTGGGTTGGAGGGTCCTCAGCCCCGAAGGGAACACTGAAGCTTTCTTT
>NA|TRBV7-2|NA|TRBJ1-2
CASSAQGNYGYTF
TGTGCCAGCTCCGCCCAGGGGAACTATGGCTACACCTTC
>NA|TRBV13|TRBD1|TRBJ1-1
CASSPRQGLNTEAFF
TGTGCCAGCAGTCCCAGACAGGGGTTGAACACTGAAGCTTTCTTT
>NA|TRBV7-9|TRBD1|TRBJ1-4
CASSHPDRVGEKLFF
TGTGCCAGCAGTCACCCGGACAGGGTCGGAGAAAAACTGTTTTTT
>few|TRBV6-5|TRBD1|TRBJ1-1
CASSRTGVTEAFF
TGTGCCAGCAGTAGGACAGGGGTAACTGAAGCTTTCTTT
>NA|TRBV7-8|NA|TRBJ1-1
CASSFTQGDTEAFF
TGTGCCAGCAGCTTTACGCAGGGTGACACTGAAGCTTTCTTT
>few|TRBV9|NA|TRBJ2-7
CASSVVLYEQYF
TGTGCCAGCAGCGTAGTACTCTACGAGCAGTACTTC
>NA|TRBV6-5|NA|TRBJ1-6
CASSYRGASRSPLHF
TGTGCCAGCAGTTACAGGGGTGCTTCTCGTTCACCCCTCCACTTT
>NA|TRBV7-9|NA|TRBJ1-6
CASSGGLRSPLHF
TGTGCCAGCAGCGGGGGGTTGAGGTCACCCCTCCACTTT
>few|TRBV2|TRBD1|TRBJ1-2
CASRADRQSYGYTF
TGTGCCAGCAGAGCGGACAGGCAAAGTTATGGCTACACCTTC
>NA|TRBV10-2|NA|TRBJ2-7
CASPTGVGLGYEQYF
TGCGCCAGTCCCACCGGGGTGGGACTTGGATACGAGCAGTACTTC
>NA|TRBV7-9|TRBD1|TRBJ1-1
CASSPGDSSSEAFF
TGTGCCAGCAGCCCCGGGGACAGCAGCTCTGAAGCTTTCTTT
>NA|TRBV10-3|NA|TRBJ1-1
CASSTGPMNTEAFF
TGTGCCAGCTCGACAGGCCCCATGAACACTGAAGCTTTCTTT
>few|TRBV7-8|TRBD1|TRBJ1-4
CASSLNGQGVNEKLFF
TGTGCCAGCAGCTTAAACGGGCAGGGGGTTAATGAAAAACTGTTTTTT
>NA|TRBV2|NA|TRBJ1-3
CASTHGTPASGNTIYF
TGTGCCAGCACCCACGGGACACCAGCCTCTGGAAACACCATATATTTT
>few|TRBV6-5|NA|TRBJ1-2
CASSYSVYGTISYTF
TGTGCCAGCAGTTACTCGGTTTACGGGACAATCTCCTACACCTTC
>NA|TRBV6-5|NA|TRBJ1-1
CASWLLNTEAFF
TGTGCCAGCTGGCTTTTGAACACTGAAGCTTTCTTT
>NA|TRBV7-2|NA|TRBJ1-2
CASTLGGNYGYTF
TGTGCCAGCACCTTGGGAGGGAACTATGGCTACACCTTC
>NA|TRBV7-3|NA|TRBJ2-7
CASSYQAGALPYEQYF
TGTGCCAGCAGCTACCAGGCAGGGGCACTTCCCTACGAGCAGTACTTC
>NA|TRBV7-9|TRBD1|TRBJ1-2
CASSFDPQGARGYTF
TGTGCCAGCAGCTTTGACCCACAGGGGGCGCGCGGCTACACCTTC
>NA|TRBV11-2|NA|TRBJ2-2
CASSGPGELFF
TGTGCCAGCAGCGGGCCCGGGGAGCTGTTTTTT